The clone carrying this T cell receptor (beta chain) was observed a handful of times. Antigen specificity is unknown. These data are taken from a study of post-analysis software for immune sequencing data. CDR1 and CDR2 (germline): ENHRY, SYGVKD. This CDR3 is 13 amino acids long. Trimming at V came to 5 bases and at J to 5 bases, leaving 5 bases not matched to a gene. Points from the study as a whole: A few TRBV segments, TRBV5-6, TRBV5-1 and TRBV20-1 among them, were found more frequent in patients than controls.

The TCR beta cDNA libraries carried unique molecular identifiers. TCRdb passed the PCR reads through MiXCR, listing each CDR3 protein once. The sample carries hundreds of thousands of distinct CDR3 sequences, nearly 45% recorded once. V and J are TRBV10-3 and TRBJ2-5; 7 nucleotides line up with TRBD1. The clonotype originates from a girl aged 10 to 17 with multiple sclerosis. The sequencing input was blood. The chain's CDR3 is CAISLDRQETQYF. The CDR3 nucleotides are TGTGCCATCAGTCTGGACAGGCAGGAGACCCAGTACTTC.